The 4 T cell receptor beta chains listed next were all sequenced from one sample in a study of T cell changes during pregnancy in multiple sclerosis. Profiled with immunoSEQ multiplex PCR; TCRdb holds only in-frame clones, not every one. In the table there are about 60,000 clones, 91% of which are singletons. Sequences were derived from CD4+ T cells from peripheral blood mononuclear cells, sampled in the first trimester of pregnancy. These receptors were collected from a female donor with multiple sclerosis, enrolled in a pregnancy study.

The V call is TRBV7-6, the J call TRBJ2-5, with 8 bases identical to TRBD2. The CDR3 runs 16 residues. The V segment lost 0 bases and the J segment 5 bases; nucleotides outside the gene matches: 8. Germline CDR1 reads SGHVS; CDR2 reads FNYEAQ. The chain's CDR3 is CASSLAVAGGGETQYF. The CDR3 nucleotides are TGTGCCAGCAGCTTAGCCGTGGCGGGGGGCGGTGAGACCCAGTACTTC.

The table lists this clone with a count of one. The rearrangement links TRBV2 to TRBJ1-4; possibly TRBD1 for D (5 bases). The CDR3 has 15 amino acids. Looked up from germline, CDR1 is SNHLY and CDR2 is FYNNEI. V lost 6 bases, J lost 4 bases, and 15 bases lay in between. Here the CDR3 DNA reads TGTGCCAGCAGCCTAACAGGAACCTATAATGAAAAACTGTTTTTT. This encodes CASSLTGTYNEKLFF.

The chain is built from TRBV7-8 and TRBJ1-4, with 8 bases fitting TRBD1. Trimming took 2 bases from V and 8 from J; bases not matched to a gene: 7. CDR1 and CDR2 from the germline V gene are SGHVS and FQNEAQ. This CDR3 contains 15 residues. DNA for the CDR3: TGTGCCAGCAGCTTAACGGGACAGGCTCAGGAAAAACTGTTTTTT. It is translated as CASSLTGQAQEKLFF. Combining the CDR3 with reference TRBV7-8 and TRBJ1-4 gives the whole variable domain GAGVSQSPRYKVAKRGQDVALRCDPISGHVSLFWYQQALGQGPEFLTYFQNEAQLDKSGLPSDRFFAERPEGSVSTLKIQRTQQEDSAVYLCASSLTGQAQEKLFFGSGTQLSVL.

The gene calls are TRBV5-5 and TRBJ2-5; possibly TRBD2 for D (6 bases). This CDR3 spans 14 amino acids. V lost 7 bases, J lost 7 bases, and 20 bases lay in between. CDR1 and CDR2 (germline): SGHKS, YYEKEE (reference sequence). CDR3: CASVGGRLGGTQYF. The CDR3 coding sequence is TGTGCCAGCGTGGGCGGTCGGCTCGGGGGGACCCAGTACTTC.